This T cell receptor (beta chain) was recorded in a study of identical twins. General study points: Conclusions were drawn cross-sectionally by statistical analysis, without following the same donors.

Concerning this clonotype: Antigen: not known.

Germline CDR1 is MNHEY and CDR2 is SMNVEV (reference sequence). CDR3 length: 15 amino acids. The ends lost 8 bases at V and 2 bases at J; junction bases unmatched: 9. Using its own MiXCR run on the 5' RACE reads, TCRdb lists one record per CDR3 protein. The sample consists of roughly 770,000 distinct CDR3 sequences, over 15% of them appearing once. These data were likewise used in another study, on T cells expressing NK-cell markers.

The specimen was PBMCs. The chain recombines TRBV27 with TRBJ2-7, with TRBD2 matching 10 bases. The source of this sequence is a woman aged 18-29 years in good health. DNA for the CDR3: TGTGCCAGCGGCCGTCCCGGACTAGCGGCCTACGAGCAGTACTTC. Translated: CASGRPGLAAYEQYF.